This T cell receptor (beta chain) was recorded in a study of T cell responses to AZD1222 COVID-19 vaccine. CDR3 length: 13 residues. V was trimmed by 5 bases and J by 1 base, leaving 7 bases between them. The germline V gene has CDR1 KGHDR and CDR2 SFDVKD. Broader study findings: Breadth and depth of Spike-specific TCRs rose after two AZD1222 doses. White British people made up most donors, females outnumbered males, and clonal diversity was possibly underestimated. Spike-spanning, vaccine-associated CD4 TCRs were dominant at 160-218 and 743-854.

This clone was picked up one time. Its antigen is undetermined. The assay was immunoSEQ multiplex PCR, and TCRdb's table has in-frame clones only and misses some. The data show about 190,000 clones, more than 75% seen once. The J gene is TRBJ1-1, the V gene TRBV24-1; D is uncertain. This sequence was found in an adult in good health. Source: peripheral blood, taken on day 0 of AZD1222 vaccination. In nucleotides, the CDR3 is TGTGCCACCAGTGTCACGGCGAACACTGAAGCTTTCTTT. It specifies CATSVTANTEAFF.